This T cell receptor beta chain was retrieved from a study of blood T cell repertoires in COVID-19. The wider study: Samples of COVID-19 (acute and convalescent) were obtained from the United States, Italy and Spain. Sources were T cells, B-cell-depleted T cells, or PBMCs; the material itself was cDNA or gDNA.

In the original analysis: Cell counts per sample came from amplifying reference gene primers. TCRdb keeps only in-frame clones here, not all; method: immunoSEQ multiplex PCR. V and J calls and clone size follow that table, whereas D and trimming were derived from the DNA. This sample has some 90,000 clones, with 82% found just once. Germline CDR1 and CDR2: LGHNA and YNFKEQ. Trimming cost V 3 bases and J 1 base, with 14 bases left between them. This CDR3 region has 16 residues. This sequence joins TRBV4-2 and TRBJ2-3; D possibly corresponds to TRBD2 (5 bases). Sequences were obtained from peripheral blood. The source of this sequence is a man in his 70s with active or convalescent COVID-19. CDR3 residues: CASSHTTGKGTDTQYF. The CDR3 nucleotides read TGTGCCAGCAGCCACACGACCGGGAAGGGCACAGATACGCAGTATTTT.